This T cell receptor beta chain is from a study of response to subunit inactivated influenza vaccine. Study-level findings and limits: It was the authors' suggestion that each seasonal influenza vaccination recruits few new T cells.

In TCRdb, the RT-PCR reads were re-called with MiXCR into one record per CDR3 protein. The table includes just under 550,000 distinct CDR3 sequences, around a quarter detected once. V gave up 4 bases and J gave up 5 bases, with 12 bases separating them. The CDR3 sequence is 13 residues long. Germline-derived CDR1 and CDR2 are LGHDT and YNNKEL (reference sequence). As to this clonotype: The target antigen is unknown.

The same specimen was also included in a second study, on T cells expressing NK-cell markers. In that study: UMI-tagged 5'RACE template switching yielded the TCR beta cDNA. TCR beta repertoires came from sorted CD3+CD56+NKG2C+, CD3+CD56+NKG2C- and CD3+CD56-NKG2C+ T cells.

The clonotype was recovered from a man between 50 and 59 years old who received an inactivated influenza vaccine. This chain links TRBV3-1 with TRBJ2-7; D is uncertain. Material: CD4+ T cells sorted from PBMCs, obtained less than 13 days after vaccination. CDR3 loop: CASSPSSFHEQYF. The CDR3 nucleotides are TGTGCCAGCAGCCCCTCTAGTTTCCACGAGCAGTACTTC.